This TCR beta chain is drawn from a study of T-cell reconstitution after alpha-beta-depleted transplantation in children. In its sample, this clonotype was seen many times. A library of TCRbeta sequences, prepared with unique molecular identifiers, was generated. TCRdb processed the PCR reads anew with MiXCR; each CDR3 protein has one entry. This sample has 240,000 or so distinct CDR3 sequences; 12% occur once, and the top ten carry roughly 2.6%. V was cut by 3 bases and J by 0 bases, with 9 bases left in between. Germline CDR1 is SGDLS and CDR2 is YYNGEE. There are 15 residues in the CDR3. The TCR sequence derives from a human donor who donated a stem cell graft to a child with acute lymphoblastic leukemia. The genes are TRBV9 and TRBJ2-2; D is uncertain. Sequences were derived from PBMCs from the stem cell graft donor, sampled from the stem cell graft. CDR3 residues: CASSAEESNTGELFF. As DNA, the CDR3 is TGTGCCAGCAGCGCCGAGGAATCGAACACCGGGGAGCTGTTTTTT.